Below are 29 T cell receptor beta chains sequenced from a single sample in a study of shared clonotypes between healthy human individuals. Naive CD8 cells lacked CD45RO and underwent positive selection for CCR7, leaving out terminally differentiated effector memory CD45RA+ cells. TCRdb's table, derived via immunoSEQ multiplex PCR, lists solely in-frame clones and lacks some. The repertoire holds about 750,000 clones, with about 92% as singletons. The sequencing sample was made of naive CD8+ T cells sorted from blood. The receptors were sampled from a man aged 30 to 45 in good health.

The chain couples TRBV28 to TRBJ2-5; perhaps TRBD2 as D (5 bases). Per the germline V gene, CDR1 is MDHEN and CDR2 is SYDVKM. There are 16 residues in the CDR3. V was shortened by 5 bases and J by 3 bases, with 19 bases between the two germline ends. CDR3 region: CASSIGHGLGEETQYF. As DNA, the CDR3 is TGTGCCAGCAGTATCGGCCACGGGCTGGGAGAAGAGACCCAGTACTTC.

The chain is built from TRBV9 and TRBJ2-2; TRBD2 matches 15 bases. The germline V gene encodes CDR1 SGDLS and CDR2 YYNGEE. CDR3 length equals 20 residues. The trim removed 4 bases at V and 4 bases at J, leaving 14 bases unmatched. CDR3 DNA: TGTGCCAGCAGCTCCGATGGGACTAGCGGGAGGCAAGTAAGCACCGGGGAGCTGTTTTTT. Its protein product is CASSSDGTSGRQVSTGELFF.

This clone showed up just once. The chain combines TRBV19 with TRBJ1-4; 7 bases agree with TRBD1. V lost 8 bases to trimming and J lost 6 bases; unmatched junction nucleotides: 12. The CDR3 has 15 amino acids. Germline V CDR1 and CDR2: LNHDA, SQIVND (reference sequence). The CDR3 here is CASGNTGVTDEKLFF. The CDR3 DNA sequence: TGTGCCAGTGGAAATACAGGGGTCACGGATGAAAAACTGTTTTTT.

V and J are TRBV6-1 and TRBJ2-1, with TRBD2 matching over 10 bases. Germline-derived CDR1 and CDR2 are MNHNS and SASEGT. This CDR3 has 15 amino acids. V gave up 6 bases and J gave up 8 bases; unmatched junction bases: 10. The CDR3 is CASRVQLAGLDEQFF. CDR3 in DNA: TGTGCCAGCAGGGTCCAACTAGCGGGGTTGGATGAGCAGTTCTTC.

The genes are TRBV30 and TRBJ2-5, with a tentative D call TRBD2 (6 bases). V was shortened by 5 bases and J by 0 bases, with 10 bases between the two germline ends. The V gene's germline CDR1 is GTSNPN and CDR2 SVGIG (reference sequence). The CDR3 spans 13 residues. CDR3 sequence reads: CAWGLANQETQYF. The CDR3 DNA is TGTGCCTGGGGTCTAGCGAACCAAGAGACCCAGTACTTC.

V and J are TRBV11-2 and TRBJ1-1, with D hard to call. Trimming took off 4 bases at V and 5 bases at J, with 11 bases between the two ends. The germline CDR1 and CDR2 sequences are SGHAT and FQNNGV. CDR3 length: 13 amino acids. CDR3 residues: CASSSPPGTEAFF. The DNA for the CDR3 is TGTGCCAGCAGCTCCCCTCCGGGGACTGAAGCTTTCTTT.

The V and J genes are TRBV4-1 and TRBJ2-7; 8 bases agree with TRBD1. This CDR3 has 17 residues. V shed 3 bases and J 2 bases; nucleotides not matched to a gene: 12. Per germline, CDR1 MGHRA and CDR2 YSYEKL. The CDR3 coding sequence is TGCGCCAGCAGCCAGTCTACAGGGGGAGCCTATACCTACGAGCAGTACTTC. It specifies CASSQSTGGAYTYEQYF.

V and J are TRBV30 and TRBJ2-7; the D gene is possibly TRBD1 (7 bases). Germline CDR1 GTSNPN, CDR2 SVGIG (reference sequence). V lost 3 bases and J lost 7, with 22 bases in between. The CDR3 consists of 15 residues. CDR3 loop: CAWRQIGRGDWEQYF. In DNA form, the CDR3 reads TGTGCCTGGAGACAAATCGGCAGGGGGGATTGGGAGCAGTACTTC.

For this clone: Other nucleotide sequences from this sample produce the same CDR3. The chain has TRBV7-8 and TRBJ1-1, with a weak D call TRBD1 (6 bases). Germline V gene data show CDR1 as SGHVS and CDR2 as FQNEAQ. The V and J ends lost 1 base and 3 bases respectively, with 9 bases between them. The CDR3 contains 14 residues. The chain's CDR3 is CASSLVQGDTEAFF. In DNA form, the CDR3 reads TGTGCCAGCAGCTTAGTACAGGGTGACACTGAAGCTTTCTTT.

The chain couples TRBV18 to TRBJ2-7; 10 bases are a match to TRBD2. V shed 5 bases, J shed 2 bases, and the junction held 6 bases outside the gene matches. Per germline, CDR1 KGHSH and CDR2 LQKENI. This CDR3 is built from 15 residues. CDR3 coding DNA: TGTGCCAGCTCAAGGCCGAGCGGGAGGGCCTACGAGCAGTACTTC. Its protein product is CASSRPSGRAYEQYF.

The genes are TRBV10-1 and TRBJ2-7; D call uncertain. The CDR3 contains 13 residues. Looked up from germline, CDR1 is WNHNN and CDR2 is SYGVQD (reference sequence). The germline V and J ends were trimmed by 4 bases and 1 base, with 8 bases remaining between them. For the CDR3, the DNA is TGCGCCAGCAGTGTAGACCCTTCCTACGAGCAGTACTTC. Protein: CASSVDPSYEQYF.

The chain has TRBV28 and TRBJ1-5; D remains ambiguous. The V gene's germline CDR1 is MDHEN and CDR2 SYDVKM. This CDR3 has 14 amino acids. V was cut by 5 bases and J by 9 bases, with 17 bases left in between. CDR3 sequence: CASSPPQWYGPQHF. The CDR3 DNA reads as TGTGCCAGCAGTCCCCCCCAGTGGTACGGGCCCCAGCATTTT.

This CDR3 is CASSDDPGSRLVYF. In DNA form, the CDR3 reads TGTGCCAGCAGTGACGACCCGGGGAGCCGACTCGTGTACTTC. This chain connects TRBV5-4 to TRBJ2-5; the D gene is possibly TRBD2 (5 bases). Germline CDR1 and CDR2: SGHNT and YYREEE (reference sequence). Trimming pared 5 bases from V and 13 bases from J, leaving 24 bases between. The CDR3 runs 14 residues.

V is TRBV29-1 and J is TRBJ2-1; TRBD2 aligns across 9 bases. J lost 2 bases, V lost 4 bases, and 9 bases had no gene match. The CDR3 extends over 16 amino acids. Germline V CDR1 and CDR2: SQVTM, ANQGSEA. The CDR3 DNA sequence: TGCAGCGTTGTAGGTAGCGGGAGTGGTGCCTACAATGAGCAGTTCTTC. It is translated as CSVVGSGSGAYNEQFF.

The chain uses TRBV5-1 and TRBJ2-1; 8 positions match TRBD1. Germline trimming cut 4 bases from V and 5 bases from J; bases unmatched to any gene: 11. Per the germline V gene, CDR1 is SGHRS and CDR2 is YFSETQ. This CDR3 region has 16 residues. CDR3 sequence reads: CASSPEVTGANNEQFF. As DNA, the CDR3 is TGCGCCAGCAGCCCGGAGGTGACAGGGGCGAACAATGAGCAGTTCTTC.

The chain carries TRBV19 and TRBJ1-3; no definite D call. This CDR3 contains 13 residues. Looked up from germline, CDR1 is LNHDA and CDR2 is SQIVND (reference sequence). Trimming removed 4 bases from V and 3 bases from J, with 7 bases in between. The CDR3 bases are TGTGCCAGTAGTACCCCGAATGGAAACACCATATATTTT. This codes for CASSTPNGNTIYF.

This clone was observed a single time. The rearrangement uses TRBV29-1 and TRBJ2-5; no clear D gene. CDR3 length: 14 residues. Between the trimmed V and J ends, which lost 4 bases and 2 bases, there was a span of 14 bases. Per the germline V gene, CDR1 is SQVTM and CDR2 is ANQGSEA. The CDR3 nucleotides read TGCAGCGTTGTCCCCCTATACGCTCAAGAGACCCAGTACTTC. Encoded protein: CSVVPLYAQETQYF.

The gene calls are TRBV5-5 and TRBJ2-7; 7 nucleotides match TRBD1. Looked up from germline, CDR1 is SGHKS and CDR2 is YYEKEE (reference sequence). V trimming: 5 bases; J trimming: 1 base; junction bases outside the gene matches: 6. CDR3 length: 14 amino acids. The CDR3 loop reads CASRYDRVSYEQYF. CDR3 in DNA: TGTGCCAGCAGATACGACAGGGTTTCCTACGAGCAGTACTTC.

The chain has TRBV9 and TRBJ2-1; 11 nucleotides line up with TRBD2. The CDR3 contains 17 residues. Germline CDR1 is SGDLS and CDR2 is YYNGEE. The V and J ends lost 3 bases and 6 bases, in that order; junction bases with no gene match: 11. The CDR3 region has the DNA TGTGCCAGCAGCGCCCGCGAACTAGCGGGAGCTGGCAATGAGCAGTTCTTC. This translates into CASSARELAGAGNEQFF.

In DNA form, the CDR3 reads TGTGCCAGCAGCTTCGAACTGTCGACAGATACGCAGTATTTT. This translates into CASSFELSTDTQYF. The chain carries TRBV7-9 and TRBJ2-3; D gene ambiguous. The CDR3 is 14 residues long. Germline CDR1 and CDR2: SEHNR and FQNEAQ (reference sequence). V was trimmed by 3 bases and J by 3 bases, leaving 10 bases between them.

The chain employs TRBV27 and TRBJ2-7, with D perhaps TRBD1 or TRBD2 (5 bases each). CDR3 length: 15 residues. Germline V gives CDR1 MNHEY, CDR2 SMNVEV (reference sequence). Trimming cost V 2 bases and J 2 bases, with 13 bases left between them. The CDR3 reads CASSLTGTVTYEQYF. CDR3 DNA: TGTGCCAGCAGTTTAACCGGGACCGTTACCTACGAGCAGTACTTC.

The chain joins TRBV11-2 to TRBJ2-1; 8 bases are shared with TRBD1. Germline V gene lookup returns CDR1 SGHAT and CDR2 FQNNGV. V lost 1 base to trimming and J lost 1 base; unmatched junction nucleotides: 3. The CDR3 extends over 16 amino acids. This CDR3 is CASSLAGTGSYNEQFF. As DNA, the CDR3 is TGTGCCAGCAGCTTAGCCGGGACAGGATCCTACAATGAGCAGTTCTTC.

The chain combines TRBV5-4 with TRBJ2-7, with a possible D match to TRBD1 (5 bases). V was clipped by 2 bases and J by 2 bases, with 11 bases between them. CDR3 length: 14 residues. Germline lookup yields CDR1 SGHNT and CDR2 YYREEE (reference sequence). As DNA, the CDR3 is TGTGCCAGCAGCTTTACAGGCGAGCCCTACGAGCAGTACTTC. Its protein is CASSFTGEPYEQYF.

This clone has a single count. J is TRBJ2-7 and V is TRBV29-1; 8 bases map to TRBD2. This CDR3 spans 13 amino acids. V lost 2 bases to trimming and J lost 5 bases; unmatched junction nucleotides: 5. Germline V lookup: CDR1 SQVTM, CDR2 ANQGSEA. CDR3 residues: CSVESGSFNEQYF. CDR3 nucleotides: TGCAGCGTTGAAAGCGGGAGTTTCAACGAGCAGTACTTC.

This clone was observed once. The rearrangement links TRBV29-1 to TRBJ2-1, with 10 bases aligning to TRBD2. The CDR3 has 16 residues. Germline CDR1 and CDR2: SQVTM and ANQGSEA. J was trimmed by 5 bases and V by 0 bases; bases with no gene match: 7. CDR3 in DNA: TGCAGCGTTGAAGACCCTAGCGGGAGCCCCGACAATGAGCAGTTCTTC. This translates into CSVEDPSGSPDNEQFF.

The chain uses TRBV11-2 and TRBJ2-1; TRBD2 matches at 7 bases. CDR3 length: 16 amino acids. From germline, CDR1 is SGHAT and CDR2 FQNNGV. The V and J ends lost 1 base and 5 bases, in that order; junction bases with no gene match: 8. CDR3 coding DNA: TGTGCCAGCAGCTTAGGGGCGGGAGCCCTGAACAATGAGCAGTTCTTC. Translated: CASSLGAGALNNEQFF.

The rearrangement links TRBV15 to TRBJ2-7; D is possibly TRBD1 (5 bases). V was cut by 1 base and J by 4 bases, with 8 bases left in between. Germline CDR1 LNHNV, CDR2 YYDKDF (reference sequence). This CDR3 is built from 13 residues. The CDR3 nucleotides read TGTGCCACCAGCAGAGGTGACAGTTACGAGCAGTACTTC. Protein: CATSRGDSYEQYF.

The chain joins TRBV5-6 to TRBJ2-2, with D maybe TRBD2 (6 bases). This CDR3 is built from 18 residues. Germline CDR1 reads SGHDT; CDR2 reads YYEEEE. V lost 2 bases to trimming and J lost 2 bases, with 19 bases between them. Written as DNA, the CDR3 is TGTGCCAGCAGCTTAAAAACTGGGACTCGGCTTAACACCGGGGAGCTGTTTTTT. This translates into CASSLKTGTRLNTGELFF.

The chain links TRBV7-2 to TRBJ2-7; D possibly uses TRBD1 or TRBD2 (5 bases each). Per the germline V gene, CDR1 is SGHTA and CDR2 is FQGNSA. V dropped 5 bases and J dropped 7 bases, with 12 bases sitting between them. The length of the CDR3 is 12 residues. The DNA for the CDR3 is TGTGCCAGCAGCCGGGACGGCAAAGAGCAGTACTTC. This gives the protein CASSRDGKEQYF.